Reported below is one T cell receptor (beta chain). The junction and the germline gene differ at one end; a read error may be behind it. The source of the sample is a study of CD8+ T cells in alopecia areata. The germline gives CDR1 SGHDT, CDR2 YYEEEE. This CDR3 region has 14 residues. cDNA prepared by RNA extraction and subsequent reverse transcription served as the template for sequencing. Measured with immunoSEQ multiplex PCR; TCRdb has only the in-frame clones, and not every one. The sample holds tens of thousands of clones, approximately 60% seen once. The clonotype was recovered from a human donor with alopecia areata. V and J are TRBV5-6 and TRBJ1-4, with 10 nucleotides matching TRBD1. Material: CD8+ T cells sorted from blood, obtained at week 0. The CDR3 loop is CASTLTGGDEKLFF. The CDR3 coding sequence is TGTGCCAGCACCTTGACAGGGGGCGATGAAAAACTGTTTTTT.